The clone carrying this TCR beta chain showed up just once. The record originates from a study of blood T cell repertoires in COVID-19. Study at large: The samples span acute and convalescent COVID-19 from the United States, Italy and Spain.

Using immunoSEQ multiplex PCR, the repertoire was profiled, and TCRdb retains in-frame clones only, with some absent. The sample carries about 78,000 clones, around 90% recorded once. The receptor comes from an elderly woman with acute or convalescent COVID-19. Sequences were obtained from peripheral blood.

The CDR3 coding sequence is TGTGCCAGTAGACTACCGGGGGAGATTTCCTTGGACTATGGCTACACCTTC. It encodes CASRLPGEISLDYGYTF. V is TRBV19 and J is TRBJ1-2; weak D call: TRBD1 (5 bases). Germline V gene lookup returns CDR1 LNHDA and CDR2 SQIVND (reference sequence). V dropped 6 bases and J dropped 3 bases, with 23 bases sitting between them. The CDR3 contains 17 residues. Supplemented by reference TRBV19 and TRBJ1-2, the full variable domain reads DGGITQSPKYLFRKEGQNVTLSCEQNLNHDAMYWYRQDPGQGLRLIYYSQIVNDFQKGDIAEGYSVSREKKESFPLTVTSAQKNPTAFYLCASRLPGEISLDYGYTFGSGTRLTVV.